These T cell receptor beta chains were read from a single sample in a study of T cell responses to AZD1222 COVID-19 vaccine. The method was immunoSEQ multiplex PCR; TCRdb's version includes in-frame clones alone and lacks a portion of them. The data show 110,000 or so clones, approximately 86% seen once. The sample consisted of peripheral blood, taken on day 0 of AZD1222 vaccination. Receptor source: an adult in good health. Both conserved end residues are part of each CDR3.

CDR3 protein,V gene,J gene
CASSQRQGSGANVLTF,TRBV4-2,TRBJ2-6
CASSYDPQTPEAFF,TRBV28,TRBJ1-1
CASSQQNRVAFF,TRBV3-1/TRBV3-2,TRBJ1-1
CASSLQGVGQPQHF,TRBV7-2,TRBJ1-5
CASTQLAVEQFF,TRBV2,TRBJ2-1
CAWSVLGQGPMNTEAFF,TRBV30,TRBJ1-1
CASSPRDRGPNEQFF,TRBV2,TRBJ2-1
CACGGGGSTDTQYF,TRBV28,TRBJ2-3
CASSSEAASYNEQFF,TRBV27,TRBJ2-1
CASSQHGRNTIYF,TRBV14,TRBJ1-3
CASSSGTSGRETQYF,TRBV7-7,TRBJ2-5
CSVGENTEAFF,TRBV29-1,TRBJ1-1
CASSQGEQVHYGYTF,TRBV4-2,TRBJ1-2
CASSWRADTQYF,TRBV5-5,TRBJ2-3
CASSFLTEAFF,TRBV7-2,TRBJ1-1
CASPFGRGGRNEGQHF,TRBV10-1,TRBJ1-5
CASSLEAARNTEAFF,TRBV5-1,TRBJ1-1
CASSLAGGSLAPLHF,TRBV7-2,TRBJ1-6
CASSQFVRGTGELFF,TRBV3-1/TRBV3-2,TRBJ2-2
CASSPDLTVSGANVLTF,TRBV28,TRBJ2-6